This T cell receptor (beta chain) was sequenced in a study of cytomegalovirus exposure and HLA in healthy donors. Study overall: Clustering assigned roughly 81% of the approximately 400 genotyped donors to the Caucasian-associated ancestry cluster. Whole-study results and caveats: Later on, an analysis showed TCR association rates differing by HLA locus, with DRB1 the most and HLA-C the fewest. The authors later linked a missense DCLRE1C variant to TCR beta V- and J-gene trimming.

Unrecorded immune exposure was likely among donors, who were nominally healthy when sampled. Primers: 60 Vbeta forward and 13 Jbeta reverse. Libraries were prepared by immunoSEQ multiplex PCR; TCRdb keeps only in-frame clonotypes and omits some of them. The sample lists roughly 180,000 clones, about 80% occurring once. For this clone: Its specificity is unknown.

The CDR3 covers 13 residues. CDR1 is MNHEY and CDR2 is SVGAGI in the germline V gene. The V segment lost 5 bases and the J segment 7 bases; nucleotides outside the gene matches: 5. The TCR was taken from a man aged 25-40 years in good health and CMV-seronegative. V and J are TRBV6-5 and TRBJ1-3; 7 bases are shared with TRBD1. Material: PBMCs. CDR3 amino acids: CASSRDSSNTIYF. In DNA, the CDR3 is TGTGCCAGCAGTCGGGACAGCTCTAACACCATATATTTT.